Below, 19 T cell receptor beta chains from the same sample are listed, as sequenced in a study of blood T cell repertoires in COVID-19. The protocol was immunoSEQ multiplex PCR, while the TCRdb copy is restricted to in-frame clones and leaves out a portion. The table records roughly 260,000 clones, 80% to 90% of them present only once. Sequenced sample: peripheral blood. The receptors here all came from a woman aged 35 to 49 with acute or convalescent COVID-19.

This clone showed up just once. V gene TRBV5-8 combines with J gene TRBJ1-1, with TRBD1 as a possible D gene (5 bases). The CDR3 contains 16 residues. The germline gives CDR1 SGHTS, CDR2 YDEGEE. Trimming pared 4 bases from V and 11 bases from J, leaving 27 bases between. CDR3 sequence: CASSQRGGGTYRRAFF. CDR3 in DNA: TGTGCCAGCAGCCAGCGGGGGGGAGGGACCTATCGGCGGGCTTTCTTT.

The genes are TRBV30 and TRBJ1-2; D possibly corresponds to TRBD1 (5 bases). This CDR3 comprises 13 residues. The V and J ends lost 0 bases and 4 bases respectively, with 9 bases between them. CDR1 and CDR2 (germline): GTSNPN, SVGIG (reference sequence). As DNA, the CDR3 is TGTGCCTGGAGTGTACAGGCCCTCTATGGCTACACCTTC. Protein product: CAWSVQALYGYTF.

The chain employs TRBV30 and TRBJ1-2, with 9 positions matching TRBD1. Germline-derived CDR1 and CDR2 are GTSNPN and SVGIG (reference sequence). This CDR3 region has 16 residues. CDR3 in DNA: TGTGCTGCACAGGGGGCCTCTGATTTAATTTACTATGGCTACACCTTC. Translation gives CAAQGASDLIYYGYTF. The full variable domain, completed using reference TRBV30 and TRBJ1-2, is SQTIHQWPATLVQPVGSPLSLECTVEGTSNPNLYWYRQAAGRGLQLLFYSVGIGQISSEVPQNLSASRPQDRQFILSSKKLLLSDSGFYLCAAQGASDLIYYGYTFGSGTRLTVV.

The chain has TRBV7-2 and TRBJ1-5, with D possibly TRBD1 on 5 matching bases. The germline gives CDR1 SGHTA, CDR2 FQGNSA. V was clipped by 5 bases and J by 3 bases, with 14 bases between them. CDR3 size: 15 residues. DNA of the CDR3: TGTGCCAGCAGCCCCTACCAGGGTAACAATCAGCCCCAGCATTTT. This encodes CASSPYQGNNQPQHF. The complete variable domain, with remaining parts taken from reference TRBV7-2 and TRBJ1-5, reads GAGVSQSPSNKVTEKGKDVELRCDPISGHTALYWYRQSLGQGLEFLIYFQGNSAPDKSGLPSDRFSAERTGGSVSTLTIQRTQQEDSAVYLCASSPYQGNNQPQHFGDGTRLSIL.

The V and J genes are TRBV5-1 and TRBJ2-3; 12 bases align to TRBD2. The CDR3 length is 19 residues. The V gene's germline CDR1 is SGHRS and CDR2 YFSETQ. V lost 4 bases to trimming and J lost 4 bases; unmatched junction nucleotides: 16. The CDR3 region has the DNA TGCGCCAGCAGCCTTGGACCCCTAGCGGGGGGGGCTATGGCAGATACGCAGTATTTT. This gives the protein CASSLGPLAGGAMADTQYF.

This clone occurred a few times. The rearrangement joins TRBV6-6 to TRBJ1-2; the match to TRBD1 covers 8 bases. V shed 2 bases and J 4 bases; nucleotides not matched to a gene: 6. Germline-derived CDR1 and CDR2 are MNHNY and SVGAGI (reference sequence). The length of the CDR3 is 15 residues. The CDR3 coding sequence is TGTGCCAGCAGTTACCCCACAGGGGGGATCTATGGCTACACCTTC. Translated, it gives CASSYPTGGIYGYTF.

The chain joins TRBV2 to TRBJ1-2, with unresolved D. The germline CDR1 and CDR2 sequences are SNHLY and FYNNEI. This CDR3 has 15 residues. Trimming cost V 4 bases and J 0 bases, with 12 bases left between them. Written as DNA, the CDR3 is TGTGCCAGCAGTGTAGACACCGTAGCTAACTATGGCTACACCTTC. Protein sequence: CASSVDTVANYGYTF.

The genes are TRBV5-1 and TRBJ1-2, with 7 bases that match TRBD1. The CDR3 sequence is 14 residues long. Losses at the gene ends were 0 bases for V and 6 bases for J; bases not matched to a gene: 5. From germline, CDR1 is SGHRS and CDR2 YFSETQ. CDR3 sequence: CASSLVAGGHGYTF. Here the CDR3 DNA reads TGCGCCAGCAGCTTGGTCGCAGGGGGTCATGGCTACACCTTC.

The chain carries TRBV14 and TRBJ1-4; D ambiguous. CDR1 SGHDN and CDR2 FVKESK come from the germline V gene. The CDR3 spans 13 residues. V was trimmed by 4 bases and J by 7 bases, leaving 10 bases between them. The CDR3 here is CASSPRLGEKLFF. The CDR3 DNA reads TGTGCCAGCAGCCCACGACTCGGTGAAAAACTGTTTTTT.

The V and J genes are TRBV10-1 and TRBJ2-3; D might be TRBD1 (6 bases). Trimming stripped 2 bases from V and 2 bases from J, with 17 bases between. CDR1 WNHNN and CDR2 SYGVQD come from the germline V gene (reference sequence). The CDR3 has 17 amino acids. The CDR3 loop is CASSEGGQMKTTDTQYF. As DNA, the CDR3 is TGCGCCAGCAGTGAGGGGGGCCAGATGAAAACCACAGATACGCAGTATTTT.

The J gene is TRBJ1-3, the V gene TRBV3-1 (or the pseudogene TRBV3-2); D gene uncertain. Germline V lookup: CDR1 LGHDT, CDR2 YNNKEL (reference sequence). V dropped 0 bases and J dropped 0 bases, with 9 bases sitting between them. CDR3 size: 16 residues. This CDR3 is CASSQDPRYSGNTIYF. Written as DNA, the CDR3 is TGTGCCAGCAGCCAAGACCCCAGGTACTCTGGAAACACCATATATTTT.

The chain is built from TRBV6-1 and TRBJ2-5; 8 bases fit TRBD2. The length of the CDR3 is 19 residues. With V trimmed by 3 bases and J by 0 bases, 15 bases remained unmatched. Germline-derived CDR1 and CDR2 are MNHNS and SASEGT. In DNA form, the CDR3 reads TGTGCCAGCAGTGATCCCCGAGTCGGAGCGGGGGCCCACCAAGAGACCCAGTACTTC. Translating gives CASSDPRVGAGAHQETQYF.

The chain carries TRBV19 and TRBJ1-5, with D possibly being TRBD1 (5 bases). Between the trimmed V and J ends, which lost 1 base and 1 base, there was a span of 5 bases. The CDR3 extends over 14 amino acids. CDR1 is LNHDA and CDR2 is SQIVND in the germline V gene (reference sequence). The CDR3 sequence is CASSIGQSNQPQHF. Here the CDR3 DNA reads TGTGCCAGTAGTATAGGACAGAGCAATCAGCCCCAGCATTTT.

The chain uses TRBV19 and TRBJ1-1; 8 nucleotides match TRBD1. With 5 bases clipped from V and 4 bases from J, the junction kept 12 bases outside the gene matches. Germline V gene sequence: CDR1 LNHDA, CDR2 SQIVND (reference sequence). CDR3 length equals 16 residues. The CDR3 here is CASSPRTGKSTTEAFF. DNA of the CDR3: TGTGCCAGTAGTCCCCGGACAGGGAAGAGTACCACTGAAGCTTTCTTT. Supplemented by reference TRBV19 and TRBJ1-1, the full variable domain reads DGGITQSPKYLFRKEGQNVTLSCEQNLNHDAMYWYRQDPGQGLRLIYYSQIVNDFQKGDIAEGYSVSREKKESFPLTVTSAQKNPTAFYLCASSPRTGKSTTEAFFGQGTRLTVV.

The chain is built from TRBV12-5 and TRBJ1-5, with TRBD1 as a possible D gene (5 bases). Per the germline V gene, CDR1 is LGHNT and CDR2 is FRNRAP. The CDR3 spans 16 residues. V lost 3 bases and J 4 bases, leaving 16 bases between the germline ends. CDR3 amino acids: CASGFADSALNQPQHF. In DNA, the CDR3 is TGTGCTAGTGGTTTCGCTGACAGCGCCCTAAATCAGCCCCAGCATTTT. Supplemented by reference TRBV12-5 and TRBJ1-5, the full variable domain reads DARVTQTPRHKVTEMGQEVTMRCQPILGHNTVFWYRQTMMQGLELLAYFRNRAPLDDSGMPKDRFSAEMPDATLATLKIQPSEPRDSAVYFCASGFADSALNQPQHFGDGTRLSIL.

The chain is built from TRBV7-4 and TRBJ1-5; D is uncertain. From germline, CDR1 is SGHVT and CDR2 SQSDAQ. This CDR3 has 13 residues. The ends were cut back, 8 bases at V and 7 bases at J, with 15 bases in the middle. The DNA of the CDR3 is TGTGCCAGCTTTAGGAAGGGAGGACAGCCCCAGCATTTT. It encodes CASFRKGGQPQHF.

A single count supports this clone. V is TRBV10-3 and J is TRBJ2-2; 7 positions agree with TRBD1. Germline loops: CDR1 ENHRY, CDR2 SYGVKD. CDR3 length: 14 residues. J gave up 3 bases and V 6 bases, and 4 bases lay outside the gene matches. This chain's CDR3 is CAIRQGIYTGELFF. CDR3 in DNA: TGTGCCATCAGACAGGGGATTTACACCGGGGAGCTGTTTTTT.

This clone was counted once. This chain connects TRBV4-1 to TRBJ1-2; no reliable D call. CDR1 is MGHRA, CDR2 YSYEKL, per germline. V shed 0 bases and J shed 2 bases, with 10 bases lying between them. This CDR3 is built from 15 residues. The CDR3 region is CASSQDYRGNYGYTF. DNA for the CDR3: TGCGCCAGCAGCCAAGATTACCGGGGAAACTATGGCTACACCTTC.

Only one count was recorded for this clone. This chain joins TRBV11-2 and TRBJ1-3; the D is unclear. Germline CDR1 and CDR2: SGHAT and FQNNGV. Deletions cut 2 bases from V and 0 bases from J, with 5 bases between. This CDR3 region has 14 residues. The CDR3, as DNA: TGTGCCAGCAGCTTATCTACCTCTGGAAACACCATATATTTT. Protein: CASSLSTSGNTIYF.